The clone carrying this T cell receptor beta chain showed up just a few times. What it binds is unknown. Primers included in the PCR were 60 Vbeta and 13 Jbeta primers. Sequenced by immunoSEQ multiplex PCR; TCRdb stores in-frame clones only, minus some. The sample has 200,000 to 250,000 clones, about 80% seen once. V was clipped by 2 bases and J by 8 bases, with 8 bases between them. Germline values: CDR1 SGHRS, CDR2 YFSETQ. The CDR3 covers 12 residues. The record originates from a study of cytomegalovirus exposure and HLA in healthy donors. Study-wide results and caveats: Whilst most TCR sequences proved rare, a subset of public TCRs occurred across many donors. The authors later linked a missense DCLRE1C variant to TCR beta V- and J-gene trimming. Apart from CMV serostatus, no immune exposure information was available.

Those who donated were healthy bone marrow donors. Sequencing was done on a sample of PBMCs. The TCR was taken from a woman aged 60-75 years in good health and CMV-seropositive. J is TRBJ2-1 and V is TRBV5-1; perhaps TRBD2 as D (5 bases). This chain's CDR3 is CASSFEGYEQFF. The DNA of the CDR3 is TGCGCCAGCAGCTTTGAGGGCTATGAGCAGTTCTTC.